What follows are 27 T cell receptor beta chains derived from one specimen sequenced in a study of T cells in Graves' hyperthyroidism and ophthalmopathy. TCR beta CDR3 sequences were amplified from RNA transcripts. The HTBI primer set drove a first-round RT-PCR of the TCR CDR3. MiXCR, applied by TCRdb to the multiplex PCR reads, yields one record per CDR3 protein. The table includes 350,000 to 400,000 distinct CDR3 sequences, 14% to 15% detected once. The sequenced sample was blood. These receptor sequences come from a woman aged 30 to 39 with Graves' hyperthyroidism.

The V and J genes are TRBV20-1 and TRBJ2-3; 11 bases match TRBD2. This CDR3 has 14 amino acids. Unmatched junction bases numbered 7, after V lost 5 bases and J lost 6 bases. CDR1 and CDR2 from the germline V gene are DFQATT and SNEGSKA (reference sequence). The CDR3 bases are TGCAGTGCTGGACGGACTAGCGGGCTGGATACGCAGTATTTT. Encoded protein: CSAGRTSGLDTQYF.

This chain joins TRBV14 and TRBJ2-3; unclear D gene. From germline, CDR1 is SGHDN and CDR2 FVKESK. The CDR3 is 13 residues long. V was pared by 0 bases and J by 2 bases, with 3 bases between. The CDR3 DNA reads as TGTGCCAGCAGCCAAGATCTCACAGATACGCAGTATTTT. Its protein product is CASSQDLTDTQYF.

This chain uses TRBV27 with TRBJ1-6, with 7 bases that match TRBD1. V lost 6 bases to trimming and J lost 10 bases; unmatched junction nucleotides: 9. Germline lookup yields CDR1 MNHEY and CDR2 SMNVEV (reference sequence). This CDR3 has 14 residues. CDR3 DNA sequence: TGTGCCAGCAGGCGACAGGGCGAGTACTCACCCCTCCACTTT. Its translation is CASRRQGEYSPLHF.

At least ten counts were recorded for this clonotype. This chain joins TRBV3-1 and TRBJ2-7, with no clear D. Trimming took 4 bases from V and 0 from J, leaving 13 bases between them. CDR1 is LGHDT and CDR2 is YNNKEL in the germline V gene (reference sequence). The CDR3 spans 15 residues. CDR3 nucleotides: TGTGCCAGCAGCCCCCGAGAGTTAGGCTCCTACGAGCAGTACTTC. Translation: CASSPRELGSYEQYF.

This clonotype was observed at least ten times. This chain uses TRBV11-3 with TRBJ1-1, with D possibly matching TRBD1 (5 bases). Germline V gene data show CDR1 as SGHNT and CDR2 as YENEEA. Between the trimmed V and J ends, which lost 3 bases and 1 base, there was a span of 9 bases. The CDR3 totals 14 residues. The CDR3 sequence: CASSFDSRNTEAFF. DNA for the CDR3: TGTGCCAGCAGCTTCGACAGTCGGAACACTGAAGCTTTCTTT.

On this clonotype: This may stem from a read error, because a much larger clone lies one nucleotide away. This chain joins TRBV11-2 and TRBJ2-7, with TRBD1 matching over 9 bases. The CDR3 is made up of 16 amino acids. V gave up 2 bases and J gave up 5 bases; unmatched junction bases: 10. Germline V gene lookup returns CDR1 SGHAT and CDR2 FQNNGV. The CDR3 sequence is CASSLYAGTGSNEQYF. CDR3 in DNA: TGTGCCAGCAGCTTATACGCCGGGACAGGGTCGAACGAGCAGTACTTC.

This clonotype was recorded many times. The J gene is TRBJ1-5, the V gene TRBV11-3; TRBD1 agrees at 9 bases. Germline CDR1 reads SGHNT; CDR2 reads YENEEA. This CDR3 has 16 residues. Germline trimming cut 5 bases from V and 6 bases from J; bases unmatched to any gene: 11. The CDR3 coding sequence is TGTGCCAGCAGCAGTGCGGGGGACAGGGTGGGTCAGCCCCAGCATTTT. It specifies CASSSAGDRVGQPQHF. Supplemented by reference TRBV11-3 and TRBJ1-5, the full variable domain reads EAGVVQSPRYKIIEKKQPVAFWCNPISGHNTLYWYLQNLGQGPELLIRYENEEAVDDSQLPKDRFSAERLKGVDSTLKIQPAELGDSAVYLCASSSAGDRVGQPQHFGDGTRLSIL.

The rearrangement joins TRBV19 to TRBJ1-4; D is uncertain. CDR3 length equals 14 residues. Germline assignment: CDR1 LNHDA and CDR2 SQIVND (reference sequence). Trimming stripped 11 bases from V and 10 bases from J, with 23 bases between. The CDR3 DNA reads TGTGCCGCAGCGCCGACGGTCGGAATGGGAAAACTGTTTTTT. Protein sequence: CAAAPTVGMGKLFF.

This clonotype came up many times. The chain employs TRBV6-1 and TRBJ1-4; 8 bases are shared with TRBD1. Germline V CDR1 and CDR2: MNHNS, SASEGT. Germline trimming cut 1 base from V and 7 bases from J; bases unmatched to any gene: 5. The CDR3 has 15 residues. The CDR3 reads CASSEVLTGAEKLFF. The CDR3, as DNA: TGTGCCAGCAGTGAAGTTTTGACAGGGGCTGAAAAACTGTTTTTT.

This clonotype has only one observation. A junction boundary mismatches the germline segment, possibly from a read error. This chain joins TRBV15 and TRBJ2-5; D not certain. Germline V CDR1 and CDR2: LNHNV, YYDKDF (reference sequence). This CDR3 is 12 amino acids long. CDR3 sequence (DNA): TGTGCCACCAGCAGAGACCATGAGACCCAGTACTTC. It encodes CATSRDHETQYF.

V and J are TRBV20-1 and TRBJ2-7; no clear D gene. The CDR3 is made up of 12 amino acids. The V end was cut by 6 bases, the J end by 2 bases, with 11 bases between. The germline gives CDR1 DFQATT, CDR2 SNEGSKA (reference sequence). CDR3 region: CSAPGLTYEQYF. The CDR3 bases are TGCAGTGCGCCCGGGCTAACCTACGAGCAGTACTTC.

V and J are TRBV6-1 and TRBJ1-3; D remains unclear. The CDR3 runs 12 residues. V was shortened by 6 bases and J by 3 bases, with 6 bases between the two germline ends. Germline V lookup: CDR1 MNHNS, CDR2 SASEGT. The CDR3, as DNA: TGTGCCAGCAGCCGTATTGGAAACACCATATATTTT. The encoded protein is CASSRIGNTIYF.

This clonotype was seen ten or more times. The V and J genes are TRBV12-3 or TRBV12-4 and TRBJ2-6; no definite D call. V shed 3 bases and J shed 0 bases, with 9 bases lying between them. The CDR3 is 16 residues long. This CDR3 is CASSLDANSGANVLTF. As DNA, the CDR3 is TGTGCCAGCAGTTTGGACGCCAACTCTGGGGCCAACGTCCTGACTTTC.

This clonotype was seen ten or more times. V is TRBV20-1 and J is TRBJ2-2; possibly TRBD1 or TRBD2 for D (6 bases each). The CDR3 length is 16 residues. V lost 0 bases and J lost 4, with 15 bases in between. Germline V lookup: CDR1 DFQATT, CDR2 SNEGSKA (reference sequence). The CDR3 DNA follows: TGCAGTGCTAGAGATTGGGTGGAGGGGGGCACCGGGGAGCTGTTTTTT. This codes for CSARDWVEGGTGELFF.

This clonotype was detected ten times or more. This chain joins TRBV12-3 or TRBV12-4 and TRBJ1-4; no clear D. This CDR3 has 14 residues. Trimming left V 4 bases short and J 0 bases short, with 6 bases between. The CDR3 bases are TGTGCCAGCAGTTCGTTCTCAACTAATGAAAAACTGTTTTTT. It specifies CASSSFSTNEKLFF.

V usage is TRBV4-1 and J usage is TRBJ2-1; TRBD1 is a possible D gene (5 bases). Trimming cost V 0 bases and J 1 base, with 13 bases left between them. The germline V gene has CDR1 MGHRA and CDR2 YSYEKL. This CDR3 region has 17 residues. The CDR3: CASSQDNGAGSYNEQFF. CDR3 coding DNA: TGCGCCAGCAGCCAAGATAATGGAGCAGGGTCCTACAATGAGCAGTTCTTC.

This clonotype has ten or more counts. The chain is built from TRBV28 and TRBJ2-5; the D gene is possibly TRBD2 (5 bases). The CDR3 sequence is 13 residues long. Germline V gene data show CDR1 as MDHEN and CDR2 as SYDVKM. V was cut by 4 bases and J by 7 bases, with 13 bases left in between. The CDR3 region is CASSSGKSGTQYF. DNA of the CDR3: TGTGCCAGCAGTTCCGGGAAATCGGGGACCCAGTACTTC.

The chain combines TRBV27 with TRBJ2-1, with 14 bases fitting TRBD2. This CDR3 comprises 16 residues. V dropped 5 bases and J dropped 7; count of bases not matched to a gene: 7. Looked up from germline, CDR1 is MNHEY and CDR2 is SMNVEV (reference sequence). CDR3 DNA: TGTGCCAGCAGTCTAGGGACTAGCGGGAGTAAAAATGAGCAGTTCTTC. Translated: CASSLGTSGSKNEQFF.

This clonotype was counted at least ten times. The chain joins TRBV3-1 to TRBJ2-1; D is uncertain. V was clipped by 2 bases and J by 6 bases, with 5 bases between them. The CDR3 covers 12 residues. CDR1 LGHDT and CDR2 YNNKEL come from the germline V gene (reference sequence). The chain's CDR3 is CASSQTPNEQFF. CDR3 DNA: TGTGCCAGCAGCCAAACCCCCAATGAGCAGTTCTTC.

This clonotype was recorded at least ten times. V gene TRBV11-2 combines with J gene TRBJ2-3, with TRBD2 identical over 9 bases. The CDR3 is 17 amino acids. Trimming took 0 bases from V and 1 from J; bases not matched to a gene: 5. Per the germline V gene, CDR1 is SGHAT and CDR2 is FQNNGV. In DNA, the CDR3 is TGTGCCAGCAGCTTAGATTCGAGGACTAGCGGCACAGATACGCAGTATTTT. This encodes CASSLDSRTSGTDTQYF.

This clonotype was found a few times. The V and J genes are TRBV9 and TRBJ2-3, with a weak D call TRBD2 (6 bases). Germline V gene sequence: CDR1 SGDLS, CDR2 YYNGEE. The germline V and J ends were trimmed by 0 bases and 2 bases, with 10 bases remaining between them. This CDR3 has 15 residues. CDR3: CASSVAPGATDTQYF. CDR3 in DNA: TGTGCCAGCAGCGTAGCCCCGGGAGCCACAGATACGCAGTATTTT. Looking up the rest from reference TRBV9 and TRBJ2-3 gives the full variable domain: DSGVTQTPKHLITATGQRVTLRCSPRSGDLSVYWYQQSLDQGLQFLIQYYNGEERAKGNILERFSAQQFPDLHSELNLSSLELGDSALYFCASSVAPGATDTQYFGPGTRLTVL.

This clonotype was counted at least ten times. This chain connects TRBV6-1 to TRBJ2-1, with TRBD2 identical over 11 bases. This CDR3 is 13 amino acids long. Germline values: CDR1 MNHNS, CDR2 SASEGT. Trimming cost V 9 bases and J 8 bases; bases outside gene matches: 6. CDR3 bases: TGTGCCAGTAACCTAGCGGGAGGCTATGAGCAGTTCTTC. Encoded protein: CASNLAGGYEQFF.

This rearrangement joins TRBV20-1 to TRBJ1-5, with unresolved D. Germline V gene data show CDR1 as DFQATT and CDR2 as SNEGSKA (reference sequence). This CDR3 spans 15 amino acids. V lost 0 bases to trimming and J lost 3 bases, with 12 bases between them. The CDR3 nucleotides are TGCAGTGCTAGAGAGCCCCGGGGTTACAATCAGCCCCAGCATTTT. It codes for CSAREPRGYNQPQHF.

The rearrangement uses TRBV24-1 and TRBJ2-1, with TRBD2 identical over 9 bases. This CDR3 comprises 15 residues. CDR1 KGHDR and CDR2 SFDVKD come from the germline V gene. Trimming cost V 7 bases and J 3 bases; bases outside gene matches: 6. CDR3 coding DNA: TGTGCCACCAGCATTAGCGGGGGACACTACAATGAGCAGTTCTTC. Amino acids: CATSISGGHYNEQFF.

This clonotype was recorded at least ten times. The chain recombines TRBV20-1 with TRBJ2-3, with TRBD1 identical over 9 bases. This CDR3 region has 15 residues. After removal of 6 bases from V and 3 bases from J, the junction contained 10 bases not matched to a gene. Germline V gives CDR1 DFQATT, CDR2 SNEGSKA (reference sequence). The CDR3 DNA sequence: TGCAGTGCCGGCGGAATAGGACAGGGGACAGATACGCAGTATTTT. Translated: CSAGGIGQGTDTQYF.

This chain joins TRBV4-1 and TRBJ2-7; D may be TRBD1 (6 bases). The length of the CDR3 is 15 residues. Germline V gives CDR1 MGHRA, CDR2 YSYEKL. V dropped 4 bases and J dropped 4 bases, with 17 bases sitting between them. This chain's CDR3 is CASSLSGTRVYEQYF. In DNA, the CDR3 is TGCGCCAGCAGCCTCTCCGGGACAAGGGTTTACGAGCAGTACTTC.

Concerning this clonotype itself: It may be a read error: a sequence one base away is much more abundant. The CDR3 nucleotides are TGTGCCAGCAGTTCCCGACAGGAACTTAAAGCCAAAAACATTCAGTGCTTC. Translating gives CASSSRQELKAKNIQCF. This rearrangement joins TRBV28 to TRBJ2-4; maybe TRBD1 (6 bases). CDR1 and CDR2 (germline): MDHEN, SYDVKM. The CDR3 has 17 residues.